The 8 T cell receptor beta chains given below trace back to one sample, sequenced in a study of blood T cells in healthy people across ages. Primers used in a second PCR of about 7 to 12 cycles were a sample-barcoded 5' primer and a J-beta primer mix. TCRdb analysed the 5' RACE reads with MiXCR anew, one entry per CDR3 protein. The sample lists 650,000 to 800,000 distinct CDR3 sequences; 40% to 50% were seen once. The sample consisted of blood. The receptors originated from a man aged 60-69 years in good health.

The rearrangement uses TRBV7-9 and TRBJ1-2; D is possibly TRBD1 (5 bases). The V and J ends lost 11 bases and 2 bases respectively, with 12 bases between them. CDR3 size: 12 residues. The germline V gene encodes CDR1 SEHNR and CDR2 FQNEAQ (reference sequence). The CDR3 coding sequence is TGTGCCGGAGAGGGACGAAACTATGGCTACACCTTC. This codes for CAGEGRNYGYTF.

The chain links TRBV3-1 to TRBJ2-7; a weak D match, TRBD2 (6 bases). Trimming shortened V by 4 bases and J by 6 bases, and 22 bases separated the two germline ends. CDR1 is LGHDT and CDR2 is YNNKEL in the germline V gene (reference sequence). The CDR3 contains 16 residues. CDR3 nucleotide sequence: TGTGCCAGCAGCCCAGGTTACGGGGAGGTGACTACCGAGCAGTACTTC. It encodes CASSPGYGEVTTEQYF.

This chain joins TRBV12-3 or TRBV12-4 and TRBJ2-7; a weak D match, TRBD2 (6 bases). Trimming took off 5 bases at V and 7 bases at J, with 24 bases between the two ends. The CDR3 covers 16 residues. The CDR3 DNA is TGTGCCAGCAGTCCCTGGGGTAGCGGTTCCTACAATGAGCAGTACTTC. Residues: CASSPWGSGSYNEQYF.

The chain recombines TRBV12-5 with TRBJ2-7; 7 bases agree with TRBD2. Germline assignment: CDR1 LGHNT and CDR2 FRNRAP. The CDR3 contains 16 residues. The V segment lost 5 bases and the J segment 0 bases; nucleotides outside the gene matches: 10. The CDR3 region has the DNA TGTGCTAGTGGTCCTACAACGGGGGGTAACTCCTACGAGCAGTACTTC. It yields the protein CASGPTTGGNSYEQYF.

This clonotype was seen repeatedly, ten times or more. This sequence joins TRBV3-1 and TRBJ2-1; D gene unclear. The length of the CDR3 is 13 residues. The germline gives CDR1 LGHDT, CDR2 YNNKEL (reference sequence). Trimming removed 2 bases from V and 13 bases from J, with 15 bases in between. CDR3 sequence reads: CASSQSLLKIQFF. CDR3 bases: TGTGCCAGCAGCCAAAGCCTACTAAAGATCCAGTTCTTC.

This clonotype was seen only a few times. This CDR3 is CASSFGTDNYGYTF. In DNA form, the CDR3 reads TGTGCCAGCAGTTTCGGGACAGATAACTATGGCTACACCTTC. V and J are TRBV12-3 or TRBV12-4 and TRBJ1-2; TRBD1 agrees at 7 bases. The CDR3 has 14 amino acids. V lost 3 bases, J lost 1 base, and 2 bases stayed unmatched.

The chain couples TRBV30 to TRBJ2-1; 8 nucleotides agree with TRBD1. Germline-derived CDR1 and CDR2 are GTSNPN and SVGIG (reference sequence). V trimming: 0 bases; J trimming: 10 bases; junction bases outside the gene matches: 11. The CDR3 has 15 residues. CDR3 bases: TGTGCCTGGAGTGTCCCCGGACAGGGAAGACCAGAGCAGTTCTTC. It encodes CAWSVPGQGRPEQFF.

The chain carries TRBV7-2 and TRBJ2-5, with D perhaps TRBD2 (6 bases). The J call may be incorrect, as the DNA end agrees better with TRBJ2-7. Germline CDR1 and CDR2: SGHTA and FQGNSA. The CDR3 sequence is 17 residues long. DNA of the CDR3: TGTGCCAGCAGCTTAGCCCGCGGGCGGGGCGCCACCTACGAGCAGTACTTC. Translated: CASSLARGRGATYEQYF.